This T cell receptor (beta chain) is drawn from a study of blood T cell repertoires in COVID-19. At the level of the study: Acute and convalescent COVID-19 specimens originated in the United States, Italy and Spain. T cells, B-cell-depleted T cells, or PBMCs provided the cDNA or gDNA that served as material.

The authors' processing: Estimates of nucleated cell counts were drawn from the amplification of reference gene primers. Only in-frame clones appear in the TCRdb table, and some are missing; sequencing was by immunoSEQ multiplex PCR. That table supplies the V and J calls and clone size; D and trimming were determined from the DNA. The data contain 150,000 to 200,000 clones, more than 80% of them seen just once; the ten biggest clones take up around 0.53%. The CDR3 consists of 16 residues. Germline assignment: CDR1 SGHRS and CDR2 YFSETQ. The V gene end was trimmed by 4 bases and the J gene end by 1 base; junction bases not matched to a gene: 10.

This sequence originates from a middle-aged man with acute or convalescent COVID-19. The sequenced sample consisted of peripheral blood. V and J are TRBV5-1 and TRBJ1-1; 7 bases align to TRBD1. DNA for the CDR3: TGCGCCAGCAGCGCCGGACAGGCGACCCGGAACACTGAAGCTTTCTTT. Residues: CASSAGQATRNTEAFF.